What follows are 31 T cell receptor beta chains derived from one specimen sequenced in a study of Ad26.COV2.S vaccination and SARS-CoV-2 variants. Treatment: 19 received Ad26.COV2.S at low or high dose, single or two shots; 5 received placebo; per-sample allocation not given. Sampling happened 63 days after the first vaccine or placebo injection. Assay: immunoSEQ multiplex PCR; the TCRdb copy retains only in-frame clones and omits some. Of around 270,000 clones listed, 87% are singletons. Sequenced here: peripheral blood, sampled in a trial of Ad26.COV2.S vaccine versus placebo. The receptors derive from a person aged 18-65 years who received the Ad26.COV2.S COVID-19 vaccine or a placebo.

The chain recombines TRBV6-5 with TRBJ2-1, with a weak D call TRBD2 (6 bases). Germline V gives CDR1 MNHEY, CDR2 SVGAGI. V was shortened by 0 bases and J by 0 bases, with 9 bases between the two germline ends. CDR3 length equals 16 residues. CDR3 nucleotides: TGTGCCAGCAGTTACTCGCGGGATTTCTCCTACAATGAGCAGTTCTTC. Its translation: CASSYSRDFSYNEQFF.

The chain couples TRBV18 to TRBJ1-2; 7 nucleotides match TRBD1. Per the germline V gene, CDR1 is KGHSH and CDR2 is LQKENI. The trim removed 3 bases at V and 8 bases at J, leaving 6 bases unmatched. This CDR3 is 13 amino acids long. The CDR3 loop reads CASSPETGRGYTF. Written as DNA, the CDR3 is TGTGCCAGCTCACCGGAGACAGGGAGAGGCTACACCTTC.

The genes are TRBV7-9 and TRBJ1-5, with a weak D call TRBD1 (6 bases). There are 15 residues in the CDR3. Germline CDR1 reads SEHNR; CDR2 reads FQNEAQ (reference sequence). V was cut by 3 bases and J by 2 bases, with 11 bases left in between. CDR3 coding DNA: TGTGCCAGCAGCTTCACAGGGTGGGGCAATCAGCCCCAGCATTTT. As protein: CASSFTGWGNQPQHF.

This clone has only a few counts. The rearrangement uses TRBV18 and TRBJ1-1, with no clear D. The CDR3 totals 17 residues. Trimming shortened V by 1 base and J by 1 base, and 16 bases separated the two germline ends. Germline assignment: CDR1 KGHSH and CDR2 LQKENI. CDR3: CASSPRSLTTQNTEAFF. CDR3 DNA: TGTGCCAGCTCACCACGAAGTTTAACGACCCAGAACACTGAAGCTTTCTTT.

Points on this clone: The junction departs from the called germline gene at one end, perhaps through a read error. The genes are TRBV7-7 and TRBJ2-1; the match to TRBD2 covers 11 bases. This CDR3 is built from 15 residues. Per the germline V gene, CDR1 is SSHAT and CDR2 is FNYEAQ (reference sequence). Here the CDR3 DNA reads TGTGCTAGCAGCTTGGGACTAGCGGACTACAATGAGCAGTTCTTC. This codes for CASSLGLADYNEQFF.

The chain links TRBV19 to TRBJ1-2; TRBD1 matches 8 bases. The length of the CDR3 is 13 residues. The ends lost 8 bases at V and 4 bases at J; junction bases unmatched: 6. Germline V gene lookup returns CDR1 LNHDA and CDR2 SQIVND (reference sequence). CDR3 residues: CASSGGRGYGYTF. CDR3 coding DNA: TGTGCCAGTTCAGGGGGCCGGGGCTATGGCTACACCTTC. The complete variable domain, with remaining parts taken from reference TRBV19 and TRBJ1-2, reads DGGITQSPKYLFRKEGQNVTLSCEQNLNHDAMYWYRQDPGQGLRLIYYSQIVNDFQKGDIAEGYSVSREKKESFPLTVTSAQKNPTAFYLCASSGGRGYGYTFGSGTRLTVV.

V is TRBV19 and J is TRBJ2-2; TRBD1 aligns across 11 bases. The CDR3 sequence is 17 residues long. V lost 6 bases and J lost 1; bases outside the gene matches: 7. The germline V gene encodes CDR1 LNHDA and CDR2 SQIVND (reference sequence). CDR3 nucleotides: TGTGCCAGTAGGGACAGGGGGCTGGCGGGGAACACCGGGGAGCTGTTTTTT. It encodes CASRDRGLAGNTGELFF. The whole variable domain, remainder taken from reference TRBV19 and TRBJ2-2, is DGGITQSPKYLFRKEGQNVTLSCEQNLNHDAMYWYRQDPGQGLRLIYYSQIVNDFQKGDIAEGYSVSREKKESFPLTVTSAQKNPTAFYLCASRDRGLAGNTGELFFGEGSRLTVL.

The V call is TRBV10-3, the J call TRBJ1-2; D is uncertain. Germline V lookup: CDR1 ENHRY, CDR2 SYGVKD. This CDR3 is 14 amino acids long. V lost 2 bases, J lost 1 base, and 8 bases lay in between. The CDR3 is CAISEPGLNYGYTF. The CDR3 nucleotides read TGTGCCATCAGTGAGCCCGGGCTTAACTATGGCTACACCTTC.

This sequence joins TRBV6-2 or TRBV6-3 and TRBJ2-1; unclear D gene. From germline, CDR1 is MNHEY and CDR2 SVGEGT. Trimming pared 3 bases from V and 6 bases from J, leaving 18 bases between. CDR3 length equals 16 residues. As DNA, the CDR3 is TGTGCCAGCAGTTATGGCCCCCCAGGACGGTCCAATGAGCAGTTCTTC. Protein product: CASSYGPPGRSNEQFF.

The chain combines TRBV7-3 with TRBJ2-3; no clear D gene. The ends were cut back, 3 bases at V and 0 bases at J, with 7 bases in the middle. Germline values: CDR1 SGHTA, CDR2 FQGTGA. The CDR3 is made up of 14 amino acids. This CDR3 reads CASSFFGSTDTQYF. The CDR3 coding sequence is TGTGCCAGCAGCTTTTTCGGGAGCACAGATACGCAGTATTTT.

The chain is built from TRBV5-4 and TRBJ2-7; TRBD2 matches at 10 bases. The CDR3 sequence is 14 residues long. With 3 bases clipped from V and 0 bases from J, the junction kept 0 bases outside the gene matches. Germline-derived CDR1 and CDR2 are SGHNT and YYREEE (reference sequence). The chain's CDR3 is CASSSSGGSYEQYF. As DNA, the CDR3 is TGTGCCAGCAGCTCTAGCGGGGGCTCCTACGAGCAGTACTTC. The whole variable domain, filled in from reference TRBV5-4 and TRBJ2-7, reads ETGVTQSPTHLIKTRGQQVTLRCSSQSGHNTVSWYQQALGQGPQFIFQYYREEENGRGNFPPRFSGLQFPNYSSELNVNALELDDSALYLCASSSSGGSYEQYFGPGTRLTVT.

The chain joins TRBV11-1 to TRBJ1-1; 8 bases are a match to TRBD1. CDR3 length: 15 amino acids. Germline V gives CDR1 SGHAT, CDR2 FQDESV (reference sequence). After removal of 1 base from V and 6 bases from J, the junction contained 7 bases not matched to a gene. The CDR3 region is CASSLGDRGKAEAFF. As DNA, the CDR3 is TGTGCCAGCAGCTTAGGAGACAGGGGTAAGGCTGAAGCTTTCTTT. The full variable domain, with the rest looked up from reference TRBV11-1 and TRBJ1-1, is EAEVAQSPRYKITEKSQAVAFWCDPISGHATLYWYRQILGQGPELLVQFQDESVVDDSQLPKDRFSAERLKGVDSTLKIQPAELGDSAMYLCASSLGDRGKAEAFFGQGTRLTVV.

This chain uses TRBV7-2 with TRBJ1-2; 8 bases line up with TRBD1. V was clipped by 5 bases and J by 5 bases; unmatched bases: 7. Germline loops: CDR1 SGHTA, CDR2 FQGNSA. This CDR3 spans 14 amino acids. CDR3 in DNA: TGTGCCAGCAGCGTAACAGGGGGATCTTATGGCTACACCTTC. It yields the protein CASSVTGGSYGYTF.

The chain joins TRBV7-9 to TRBJ2-1; 10 nucleotides line up with TRBD1. J was trimmed by 3 bases and V by 2 bases; bases with no gene match: 4. The CDR3 runs to 16 residues. Germline CDR1 and CDR2: SEHNR and FQNEAQ (reference sequence). Here the CDR3 reads CASSLPGTGVYNEQFF. CDR3 sequence (DNA): TGTGCCAGCAGCTTACCCGGGACAGGGGTCTACAATGAGCAGTTCTTC.

The V gene is TRBV4-2, the J gene TRBJ1-2; unclear D gene. The germline gives CDR1 LGHNA, CDR2 YNFKEQ. The CDR3 contains 15 residues. V shed 0 bases and J shed 1 base, with 9 bases lying between them. CDR3 protein: CASSQDPGGNYGYTF. In DNA form, the CDR3 reads TGTGCCAGCAGCCAAGACCCGGGCGGTAACTATGGCTACACCTTC.

This clone appeared a single time. This chain connects TRBV7-8 to TRBJ2-7; TRBD1 matches 7 bases. The germline CDR1 and CDR2 sequences are SGHVS and FQNEAQ. This CDR3 has 14 amino acids. The V gene end was trimmed by 6 bases and the J gene end by 4 bases; junction bases not matched to a gene: 9. CDR3 sequence: CASSARGRWYEQYF. CDR3 in DNA: TGTGCCAGCAGTGCTAGGGGGCGTTGGTACGAGCAGTACTTC. Full variable domain (missing parts from reference TRBV7-8 and TRBJ2-7): GAGVSQSPRYKVAKRGQDVALRCDPISGHVSLFWYQQALGQGPEFLTYFQNEAQLDKSGLPSDRFFAERPEGSVSTLKIQRTQQEDSAVYLCASSARGRWYEQYFGPGTRLTVT.

The J gene is TRBJ2-4, the V gene TRBV7-8; D is perhaps TRBD1 (5 bases). V was clipped by 2 bases and J by 2 bases, with 16 bases between them. Germline V lookup: CDR1 SGHVS, CDR2 FQNEAQ. The CDR3 is 17 amino acids. In DNA form, the CDR3 reads TGTGCCAGCAGCTTAAAGACAGACCTCCTTACCAAAAACATTCAGTACTTC. Amino acids: CASSLKTDLLTKNIQYF.

The chain combines TRBV9 with TRBJ1-2, with 8 bases that match TRBD1. Germline assignment: CDR1 SGDLS and CDR2 YYNGEE. This CDR3 has 15 residues. V dropped 3 bases and J dropped 8; count of bases not matched to a gene: 12. CDR3 sequence: CASSGGGTGFLGYTF. The CDR3 DNA reads TGTGCCAGCAGCGGAGGCGGGACAGGATTTTTGGGCTACACCTTC. The full variable domain, its missing parts supplied by reference TRBV9 and TRBJ1-2, is DSGVTQTPKHLITATGQRVTLRCSPRSGDLSVYWYQQSLDQGLQFLIQYYNGEERAKGNILERFSAQQFPDLHSELNLSSLELGDSALYFCASSGGGTGFLGYTFGSGTRLTVV.

The genes are TRBV12-5 and TRBJ2-3; 8 bases match TRBD2. The CDR3 totals 16 residues. The V gene end was trimmed by 7 bases and the J gene end by 3 bases; junction bases not matched to a gene: 12. Looked up from germline, CDR1 is LGHNT and CDR2 is FRNRAP. The chain's CDR3 is CASVRGGGYPTDTQYF. The CDR3 nucleotides are TGTGCTAGTGTAAGGGGCGGGGGGTACCCTACAGATACGCAGTATTTT.

The V gene is TRBV4-2, the J gene TRBJ2-5; D is perhaps TRBD2 (6 bases). The CDR3 runs to 15 residues. Trimming left V 3 bases short and J 4 bases short, with 15 bases between. Germline values: CDR1 LGHNA, CDR2 YNFKEQ. The CDR3 spells CASSQTRVIGETQYF. The CDR3, as DNA: TGTGCCAGCAGCCAGACTAGAGTAATCGGAGAGACCCAGTACTTC.

The chain joins TRBV11-3 to TRBJ2-1; no clear D. Looked up from germline, CDR1 is SGHNT and CDR2 is YENEEA. The V end was cut by 6 bases, the J end by 7 bases, with 13 bases between. The CDR3 sequence is 13 residues long. This CDR3 is CASSSDRLNEQFF. In nucleotides, the CDR3 is TGTGCCAGCAGTTCAGACCGACTTAATGAGCAGTTCTTC.

The chain is built from TRBV6-1 and TRBJ2-3; a weak D match, TRBD2 (7 bases). This CDR3 has 16 amino acids. The V gene's germline CDR1 is MNHNS and CDR2 SASEGT. The V gene lost 4 bases and the J gene lost 4 bases, with 18 bases spanning the gap. CDR3 region: CASSARTRGGADTQYF. The CDR3 DNA sequence: TGTGCCAGCAGTGCCCGGACTAGGGGGGGCGCAGATACGCAGTATTTT.

The chain couples TRBV19 to TRBJ2-6; D ambiguous. The CDR3 covers 15 residues. V lost 5 bases and J lost 0, with 8 bases in between. Per germline, CDR1 LNHDA and CDR2 SQIVND (reference sequence). The CDR3 reads CASSPPSSGANVLTF. The CDR3 region has the DNA TGTGCCAGTAGTCCACCGAGCTCTGGGGCCAACGTCCTGACTTTC.

This clone has just a few counts. The rearrangement joins TRBV11-3 to TRBJ2-2, with 7 bases aligning to TRBD2. CDR1 and CDR2 (germline): SGHNT, YENEEA. CDR3 length: 18 residues. The V segment lost 5 bases and the J segment 1 base; nucleotides outside the gene matches: 13. This chain's CDR3 is CASSTRRDYSENTGELFF. The DNA of the CDR3 is TGTGCCAGCAGCACTCGCCGGGACTACTCTGAGAACACCGGGGAGCTGTTTTTT.

V is TRBV12-3 or TRBV12-4 and J is TRBJ2-5, with 7 nucleotides matching TRBD1. The CDR3 loop spans 13 amino acids. Losses at the gene ends were 6 bases for V and 3 bases for J; bases not matched to a gene: 4. CDR3 residues: CASRSGQKETQYF. The CDR3, as DNA: TGTGCCAGCAGGTCGGGACAGAAAGAGACCCAGTACTTC.

The chain has TRBV5-1 and TRBJ1-2; D perhaps matches TRBD1 (5 bases). The CDR3 has 14 residues. Looked up from germline, CDR1 is SGHRS and CDR2 is YFSETQ. V lost 4 bases and J 4 bases, leaving 14 bases between the germline ends. CDR3 sequence (DNA): TGCGCCAGCAGCCCCCAGGGTTCGGGCTATGGCTACACCTTC. Protein product: CASSPQGSGYGYTF.

This rearrangement joins TRBV5-4 to TRBJ2-1, with TRBD2 matching over 9 bases. V lost 0 bases, J lost 6 bases, and 13 bases stayed unmatched. CDR3 length equals 18 residues. Germline assignment: CDR1 SGHNT and CDR2 YYREEE (reference sequence). CDR3 sequence (DNA): TGTGCCAGCAGCTTGGCGGGTAGCGGGAGAGGGGGGGGCAATGAGCAGTTCTTC. This codes for CASSLAGSGRGGGNEQFF.

The chain joins TRBV7-9 to TRBJ2-7; 7 bases map to TRBD1. The CDR3 sequence is 13 residues long. The V and J ends lost 4 bases and 1 base, in that order; junction bases with no gene match: 1. Germline lookup yields CDR1 SEHNR and CDR2 FQNEAQ (reference sequence). DNA for the CDR3: TGTGCCAGCAGCTCGGGACAGTCCTACGAGCAGTACTTC. Translated, it gives CASSSGQSYEQYF.

The rearrangement links TRBV11-2 to TRBJ2-3; D gene ambiguous. With 4 bases removed from V and 2 bases from J, the gap between germline ends came to 4 bases. This CDR3 is built from 12 residues. Germline V gives CDR1 SGHAT, CDR2 FQNNGV. The CDR3 coding sequence is TGTGCCAGCAGCTCTTACACAGATACGCAGTATTTT. Encoded protein: CASSSYTDTQYF.

V usage is TRBV6-5 and J usage is TRBJ2-3; 12 bases agree with TRBD2. The CDR3 is 15 residues long. CDR1 MNHEY and CDR2 SVGAGI come from the germline V gene. V dropped 5 bases and J dropped 4; count of bases not matched to a gene: 4. The CDR3 protein is CASSTLAGGPDTQYF. CDR3 in DNA: TGTGCCAGCAGTACCCTAGCGGGGGGGCCAGATACGCAGTATTTT.

The V gene is TRBV5-1, the J gene TRBJ2-2, with TRBD2 identical over 9 bases. The V gene end was trimmed by 2 bases and the J gene end by 4 bases; junction bases not matched to a gene: 6. CDR1 and CDR2 from the germline V gene are SGHRS and YFSETQ. The CDR3 extends over 16 amino acids. DNA for the CDR3: TGCGCCAGCAGCTTAATAGCGGGAGTGGGCACCGGGGAGCTGTTTTTT. Protein: CASSLIAGVGTGELFF.